The text below deals with one TCR beta chain. The sample is drawn from a study of blood T cell repertoires in COVID-19. The wider study: Specimens from acute and convalescent COVID-19 originated in the United States, Italy and Spain. T cells, B-cell-depleted T cells, or PBMCs provided the cDNA or gDNA that served as material.

The CDR3 spans 13 residues. Germline V gene data show CDR1 as SGHAT and CDR2 as FQDESV (reference sequence). The V gene lost 0 bases and the J gene lost 5 bases, with 5 bases spanning the gap. Researchers sorted participants into cohorts using their self-reported clinical history. Per the original methods: Nucleated cell counts were estimated from reference gene primer amplification. Produced via immunoSEQ multiplex PCR; TCRdb's table is partial and in-frame only. For V, J and clone size, that table is used; D and trimming come from the DNA. The sample shows about 270,000 clones, approximately 90% of them seen only once.

The V gene is TRBV11-1, the J gene TRBJ1-5; D uncertain. This receptor was identified in a man in his forties or fifties who had been exposed to COVID-19. The sample consisted of PBMCs or T cells enriched from blood (not recorded which). The CDR3 DNA follows: TGTGCCAGCAGCTTAGCGATAGATCAGCCCCAGCATTTT. This codes for CASSLAIDQPQHF. Full variable domain (rest looked up from reference TRBV11-1 and TRBJ1-5): EAEVAQSPRYKITEKSQAVAFWCDPISGHATLYWYRQILGQGPELLVQFQDESVVDDSQLPKDRFSAERLKGVDSTLKIQPAELGDSAMYLCASSLAIDQPQHFGDGTRLSIL.